Below are 25 T cell receptor beta chains sequenced from a single sample in a study of blood T cell repertoires in COVID-19 (dated by TCRdb to about 2020). The library relied on the immunoSEQ multiplex PCR assay. TCRdb took this table from immuneACCESS and kept in-frame rearrangements with V and J called. Such tables lack part of the clones; where checked against another copy, unresolved V genes explain under half of the gap, and the rest is unexplained. The sample table shows about 83,000 clones, and around nine tenths are seen once. The ten largest clones take up around 7.3% of the sample. Sequencing was performed on peripheral blood. The receptors come from an elderly man with active or convalescent COVID-19.

The gene calls are TRBV12-3 or TRBV12-4 and TRBJ2-7, with a possible D match to TRBD2 (5 bases). V shed 2 bases and J shed 7 bases, with 12 bases lying between them. The CDR3 is made up of 13 amino acids. CDR3 bases: TGTGCCAGCAGTTTACAGAGGGATAGGGAGCAGTACGTC. This codes for CASSLQRDREQYV.

The chain joins TRBV4-1 to TRBJ1-4; TRBD1 matches at 9 bases. This CDR3 has 16 residues. Trimming took 3 bases from V and 0 from J; bases not matched to a gene: 2. Germline CDR1 is MGHRA and CDR2 is YSYEKL. In DNA form, the CDR3 reads TGCGCCAGCAGCCAGACAGGGGGGGCAACTAATGAAAAACTGTTTTTT. This translates into CASSQTGGATNEKLFF.

The chain is built from TRBV30 and TRBJ1-4, with unresolved D. The CDR3 loop spans 12 amino acids. V was cut by 5 bases and J by 6 bases, with 10 bases left in between. The germline V gene has CDR1 GTSNPN and CDR2 SVGIG (reference sequence). For the CDR3, the DNA is TGTGCCTGGGAAATAGAGGATGAAAAACTGTTTTTT. Translation: CAWEIEDEKLFF.

V usage is TRBV11-3 and J usage is TRBJ2-5; 11 positions match TRBD1. V lost 5 bases, J lost 5 bases, and 7 bases stayed unmatched. CDR3 length equals 15 residues. Germline lookup yields CDR1 SGHNT and CDR2 YENEEA. DNA for the CDR3: TGTGCCAGCAGCCGTAGGACAGGGGGCGATGAGACCCAGTACTTC. Translation gives CASSRRTGGDETQYF. The full variable domain, completed using reference TRBV11-3 and TRBJ2-5, is EAGVVQSPRYKIIEKKQPVAFWCNPISGHNTLYWYLQNLGQGPELLIRYENEEAVDDSQLPKDRFSAERLKGVDSTLKIQPAELGDSAVYLCASSRRTGGDETQYFGPGTRLLVL.

This chain links TRBV5-4 with TRBJ2-7; TRBD2 might be the D (6 bases). V gave up 4 bases and J gave up 3 bases, with 11 bases separating them. CDR1 is SGHNT, CDR2 YYREEE, per germline (reference sequence). The CDR3 loop spans 13 amino acids. In nucleotides, the CDR3 is TGTGCCAGCAGCCTTATGGGGGGCTACGAGCAGTACGTC. Its protein product is CASSLMGGYEQYV.

This chain links TRBV11-1 with TRBJ2-1, with 7 bases that match TRBD2. Trimming at V came to 2 bases and at J to 10 bases, leaving 11 bases not matched to a gene. The germline CDR1 and CDR2 sequences are SGHAT and FQDESV (reference sequence). The CDR3 runs 15 residues. This CDR3 is CASSLRAGSLGEQFF. DNA of the CDR3: TGTGCCAGCAGCTTAAGAGCGGGATCCCTTGGAGAGCAGTTCTTC.

The V gene is TRBV5-4, the J gene TRBJ2-2, with a possible D match to TRBD2 (6 bases). This CDR3 contains 17 residues. Trimming removed 4 bases at V and 3 bases at J, with 19 bases between. Germline V gene data show CDR1 as SGHNT and CDR2 as YYREEE (reference sequence). CDR3 nucleotides: TGTGCCAGCAGCCGAGATCTCCAGCGGGCCCACACCGGGGAGCTGTTTTTT. Protein product: CASSRDLQRAHTGELFF. Combining the CDR3 with reference TRBV5-4 and TRBJ2-2 gives the whole variable domain ETGVTQSPTHLIKTRGQQVTLRCSSQSGHNTVSWYQQALGQGPQFIFQYYREEENGRGNFPPRFSGLQFPNYSSELNVNALELDDSALYLCASSRDLQRAHTGELFFGEGSRLTVL.

This rearrangement joins TRBV5-1 to TRBJ2-1, with D tentatively TRBD2 (5 bases). The CDR3 totals 15 residues. Trimming pared 4 bases from V and 0 bases from J, leaving 11 bases between. From germline, CDR1 is SGHRS and CDR2 YFSETQ. The CDR3 protein is CASSNSASSYNEQFF. For the CDR3, the DNA is TGCGCCAGCAGCAATAGCGCGAGCTCCTACAATGAGCAGTTCTTC.

V is TRBV7-3 and J is TRBJ1-1; tentative D call: TRBD1 (5 bases). This CDR3 region has 14 residues. The germline V gene has CDR1 SGHTA and CDR2 FQGTGA. The V and J ends lost 5 bases and 6 bases respectively, with 16 bases between them. The CDR3 DNA reads as TGTGCCAGCAGCCCCGACAGTGTTAGGGCTGAAGCTTTCTTT. This codes for CASSPDSVRAEAFF.

V is TRBV28 and J is TRBJ1-2; D is perhaps TRBD1 (5 bases). This CDR3 contains 15 residues. Trimming removed 8 bases from V and 0 bases from J, with 16 bases in between. Germline CDR1 MDHEN, CDR2 SYDVKM. CDR3 coding DNA: TGTGCCAGCGGGATAAAACAGGCGCCTAACTATGGCTACACCTTC. Amino acids: CASGIKQAPNYGYTF.

This clone appeared a few times. V gene TRBV11-3 combines with J gene TRBJ1-5; no clear D gene. V lost 1 base and J lost 5, with 6 bases in between. CDR1 is SGHNT, CDR2 YENEEA, per germline. The CDR3 is 13 amino acids. In nucleotides, the CDR3 is TGTGCCAGCAGCTTAGGCGGGGATCAGCCCCAGCATTTT. Its translation: CASSLGGDQPQHF.

V usage is TRBV6-1 and J usage is TRBJ2-3, with no clear D. The CDR3 runs to 13 residues. Per germline, CDR1 MNHNS and CDR2 SASEGT. Trimming shortened V by 0 bases and J by 14 bases, and 15 bases separated the two germline ends. The CDR3 coding sequence is TGTGCCAGCAGTGAAGCGGGCCCACCGCAAAGGTATTTT. It encodes CASSEAGPPQRYF.

This chain connects TRBV6-2 or TRBV6-3 to TRBJ2-3; TRBD2 aligns across 9 bases. Trimming removed 3 bases from V and 4 bases from J; junction bases left unmatched: 5. Germline CDR1 is MNHEY and CDR2 is SVGEGT. CDR3 length: 15 residues. The CDR3 nucleotides are TGTGCCAGCAGTTATAGGCGGGGGGGCCCAGATACGCAGTATTTT. Protein: CASSYRRGGPDTQYF.

V is TRBV6-5 and J is TRBJ2-7; perhaps TRBD1 as D (6 bases). The CDR3 runs 13 residues. Germline values: CDR1 MNHEY, CDR2 SVGAGI. The V end was cut by 6 bases, the J end by 5 bases, with 14 bases between. For the CDR3, the DNA is TGTGCCAGCAGATCCTACCAGGGGAACGAGCAGTACGTC. It yields the protein CASRSYQGNEQYV.

The chain employs TRBV6-2 or TRBV6-3 and TRBJ2-2; TRBD2 agrees at 9 bases. Germline V lookup: CDR1 MNHEY, CDR2 SVGEGT. J gave up 6 bases and V 2 bases, and 4 bases lay outside the gene matches. The length of the CDR3 is 15 residues. CDR3 protein: CASSYGGRAAGELFF. In DNA, the CDR3 is TGTGCCAGCAGTTACGGCGGGAGGGCCGCCGGGGAGCTGTTTTTT.

The chain combines TRBV5-1 with TRBJ2-5; D might be TRBD1 (6 bases). This CDR3 region has 14 residues. Germline V gene sequence: CDR1 SGHRS, CDR2 YFSETQ. The germline V and J ends were trimmed by 0 bases and 7 bases, with 13 bases remaining between them. The CDR3 loop reads CASSLGQEEGTQYF. As DNA, the CDR3 is TGCGCCAGCAGCTTGGGACAGGAAGAGGGGACCCAGTACTTC.

The chain's CDR3 is CASSRAGISGNTIYF. CDR3 nucleotide sequence: TGTGCCAGCAGCAGGGCGGGCATCTCTGGAAACACCATATATTTT. The chain links TRBV7-8 to TRBJ1-3; D is unclear. The CDR3 extends over 15 amino acids. V was pared by 5 bases and J by 0 bases, with 11 bases between. Germline V lookup: CDR1 SGHVS, CDR2 FQNEAQ.

The rearrangement links TRBV11-2 to TRBJ1-1, with 8 nucleotides matching TRBD1. CDR1 is SGHAT, CDR2 FQNNGV, per germline. With V trimmed by 1 base and J by 7 bases, 5 bases remained unmatched. The CDR3 runs 14 residues. Written as DNA, the CDR3 is TGTGCCAGCAGCTTAGCGGGACAGGTTAATGAAGCTTTCTTT. Protein sequence: CASSLAGQVNEAFF.

This clone came up a few times. The chain joins TRBV19 to TRBJ1-3, with D possibly TRBD1 on 5 matching bases. The CDR3 sequence is 17 residues long. In germline, CDR1 is LNHDA, CDR2 SQIVND (reference sequence). V lost 6 bases, J lost 1 base, and 19 bases lay in between. As DNA, the CDR3 is TGTGCCAGTAGACCCGGTCCAGGGCCTCTGTCTGGAAACACCATATATTTT. Its translation is CASRPGPGPLSGNTIYF.

The V call is TRBV6-5, the J call TRBJ1-2; D unclear. The germline V and J ends were trimmed by 8 bases and 5 bases, with 18 bases remaining between them. Germline loops: CDR1 MNHEY, CDR2 SVGAGI. CDR3 size: 14 residues. In DNA form, the CDR3 reads TGTGCCAGCCTAGGTCTCCCCAACCATTATGGCTACACCTTC. This encodes CASLGLPNHYGYTF.

This clone was seen a single time. As DNA, the CDR3 is TGTGCCAGCAGCTTAGGTCCTAGCGGAACCTACGAGCAGTACGTC. Its translation is CASSLGPSGTYEQYV. This chain connects TRBV7-2 to TRBJ2-7, with 7 positions matching TRBD2. Trimming took 1 base from V and 2 from J; bases not matched to a gene: 5. This CDR3 has 15 residues. Germline-derived CDR1 and CDR2 are SGHTA and FQGNSA.

This clone was counted a few times. The chain couples TRBV5-1 to TRBJ2-1, with 9 nucleotides matching TRBD2. CDR3 length equals 15 residues. V was pared by 0 bases and J by 2 bases, with 0 bases of the junction left unmatched. The germline CDR1 and CDR2 sequences are SGHRS and YFSETQ. The DNA of the CDR3 is TGCGCCAGCAGCTTGGTAGCGGGAGCCTACAATGAGCAGTTCTTC. Translation: CASSLVAGAYNEQFF.

The chain employs TRBV9 and TRBJ1-3, with a tentative D call TRBD1 (5 bases). Germline assignment: CDR1 SGDLS and CDR2 YYNGEE. The CDR3 totals 16 residues. Trimming stripped 4 bases from V and 0 bases from J, with 14 bases between. In nucleotides, the CDR3 is TGTGCCAGCAGCCCTCGGGGGTACGGCTCTGGAAACACCATATATTTT. The encoded protein is CASSPRGYGSGNTIYF.

Only one count was recorded for this clone. The chain joins TRBV12-3 or TRBV12-4 to TRBJ2-1, with TRBD2 matching over 10 bases. The V segment lost 5 bases and the J segment 9 bases; nucleotides outside the gene matches: 4. The CDR3 consists of 13 residues. In DNA form, the CDR3 reads TGTGCCAGCAGTAACCTAGCGGGAGTTGAGCAGTTCTTC. Protein product: CASSNLAGVEQFF.

The chain is built from TRBV28 and TRBJ2-1; 10 nucleotides match TRBD2. Germline values: CDR1 MDHEN, CDR2 SYDVKM. V shed 10 bases, J shed 6 bases, and the junction held 9 bases outside the gene matches. The CDR3 loop spans 14 amino acids. The chain's CDR3 is CATHPTSGINEQFF. The CDR3 DNA reads as TGTGCCACCCACCCCACTAGCGGGATCAATGAGCAGTTCTTC.